This T cell receptor beta chain derives from a study of Graves' ophthalmopathy and Graves' hyperthyroidism. Study details: Before any treatment, peripheral blood was taken at the initial diagnosis. Study-level findings and limits: A classifier, a 13-signature model, separated ophthalmopathy from stable hyperthyroidism with approximately 88% sensitivity and approximately 81% specificity. The model's ophthalmopathy progression predictions had around 67% sensitivity and 72% to 80% specificity.

For repertoire sequencing, the TCR beta CDR3 regions were amplified from RNA transcripts. A first-round RT-PCR used HTBI primers, followed by a second-round multiplex PCR. Using its own MiXCR run on the multiplex PCR reads, TCRdb lists one record per CDR3 protein. Of approximately 410,000 distinct CDR3 sequences detected, 15% appear once; the ten largest clones hold about 7%. This clonotype has at least ten counts. Its antigen remains unknown. Other autoimmune diseases, uncontrolled infections, pregnancy or lactation ruled patients out of participation. The source material was peripheral blood. This TCR was sampled from a woman aged 18-35 years with stable Graves' hyperthyroidism.

In DNA, the CDR3 is TGTGCCAGCAGTGAATGGGCTGGGGCCAACGTCCTGACTTTC. This codes for CASSEWAGANVLTF. V usage is TRBV6-1 and J usage is TRBJ2-6; no firm D call. The germline CDR1 and CDR2 sequences are MNHNS and SASEGT. The CDR3 sequence is 14 residues long. The ends were cut back, 2 bases at V and 2 bases at J, with 4 bases in the middle.